This T cell receptor (beta chain) was recovered during a study of CD8 T cells in Susac syndrome. The CDR3 is 14 amino acids. Trimming took 8 bases from V and 6 from J; bases not matched to a gene: 4. The germline CDR1 and CDR2 sequences are KGHDR and SFDVKD. Reverse transcription of 0.5 to 1 ug RNA was performed with random hexamers. Across 54 Vbeta and 13 Jbeta, TCR beta CDR3 was amplified with immunoSEQ multiplex PCR. TCRdb recomputed calls from the immunoSEQ multiplex PCR reads with MiXCR, one row per CDR3 protein. The repertoire holds about 300,000 distinct CDR3 sequences, with approximately 85% as singletons.

The sequenced sample was CD8+ T cells from PBMCs. The chain carries TRBV24-1 and TRBJ2-1, with TRBD1 identical over 12 bases. The receptor was isolated from a human donor with multiple sclerosis. Written as DNA, the CDR3 is TGTGCCACCACTGGGACAGGGGGCGGCAATGAGCAGTTCTTC. The encoded protein is CATTGTGGGNEQFF.